This T cell receptor (beta chain) was retrieved from a study of CD8 T cells in ankylosing spondylitis. The study's findings and limits: Peripheral blood samples showed relatively rare disease-linked clones, and these clones were CD8+.

Quantitative 5'-RACE with molecular barcodes was used to make the TCR beta libraries. TCRdb re-called the 5' RACE reads with MiXCR, one entry per CDR3 protein. The sample lists 90,000 to 100,000 distinct CDR3 sequences, about 8.6% occurring once. About this clonotype: No antigen is known for it. A read error may be the cause here, since a much bigger clone is one base away.

This sequence originates from a male donor with ankylosing spondylitis or in good health (not recorded which). The sequenced material came from blood, either unsorted or a sorted T cell fraction (not recorded which).

This CDR3 reads CASRAPGTREAQYF. CDR3 bases: TGTGCCAGCAGGGCCCCAGGGACGCGGGAGGCCCAGTACTTC. This sequence joins TRBV6-1 and TRBJ2-5; 8 bases match TRBD2. CDR3 length equals 14 residues. The germline gives CDR1 MNHNS, CDR2 SASEGT. The J segment lost 9 bases and the V segment lost 6 bases, leaving 12 bases of the junction unmatched.